The source of this T cell receptor (beta chain) is a study of blood T cell repertoires in COVID-19. In the original processing: Reference gene primers were amplified, and this amplification served to estimate nucleated cell counts. Assay used: immunoSEQ multiplex PCR; TCRdb lists only in-frame clones, some missing. The D gene and trimming were derived from the DNA, and the V and J assignments and clone size from that table. The repertoire holds a few hundred thousand clones, with 90% as singletons. CDR3 size: 13 residues. Trimming pared 1 base from V and 6 bases from J, leaving 7 bases between. Germline V gives CDR1 SGHAT, CDR2 FQNNGV.

The clonotype comes from a man aged 30 to 45 who had been exposed to COVID-19. The sequencing input was PBMCs or T cells enriched from blood (not recorded which). The chain combines TRBV11-2 with TRBJ2-1; a possible D gene is TRBD1 (5 bases). The CDR3 DNA is TGTGCCAGCAGCTTAGGGGGCCCCAATGAGCAGTTCTTC. As protein: CASSLGGPNEQFF.